This TCR beta chain was recovered during a study of blood T cell repertoires in COVID-19. Overall study: Both acute and convalescent COVID-19 samples were obtained from the United States, Italy and Spain. In each case, the material was cDNA or gDNA derived from T cells, B-cell-depleted T cells, or PBMCs.

Per the germline V gene, CDR1 is KGHSH and CDR2 is LQKENI. The ends lost 3 bases at V and 2 bases at J; junction bases unmatched: 6. The CDR3 contains 15 residues. As originally analysed: Using reference gene primer amplification, nucleated cell counts were estimated. Clones were sequenced by immunoSEQ multiplex PCR, and TCRdb holds only the in-frame ones, with some missing. V, J and clone size reflect that table, while D and trimming were determined from the DNA. The data show some 150,000 clones, 75% to 85% seen once. The gene calls are TRBV18 and TRBJ1-1; TRBD1 agrees at 7 bases. This receptor was obtained from a human donor with acute or convalescent COVID-19. The donor label of this sample is uncertain. The sequenced sample was peripheral blood. CDR3 sequence: CASSPPNRGNTEAFF. The CDR3 coding sequence is TGTGCCAGCTCACCTCCAAACAGGGGAAACACTGAAGCTTTCTTT.